This T cell receptor beta chain is from a study of blood T cell repertoires in COVID-19. Study summary: Researchers got acute and convalescent COVID-19 samples from the United States, Italy and Spain.

V was pared by 7 bases and J by 2 bases, with 10 bases between. CDR1 and CDR2 (germline): KGHDR, SFDVKD. This CDR3 comprises 14 residues. Produced via immunoSEQ multiplex PCR; TCRdb's table is partial and in-frame only. Among a few hundred thousand clones listed, roughly four fifths were seen once. The study drew participants aged about 18 to 95 years from about two dozen US areas. Cohort 3 donors counted as recovered after two negative PCRs, clearance, or resolved symptoms. The sequenced sample consisted of PBMCs or T cells enriched from blood (not recorded which). V gene TRBV24-1 combines with J gene TRBJ2-2, with D tentatively TRBD2 (6 bases). The receptor was isolated from a woman in her 50s who had recovered from COVID-19. The CDR3 coding sequence is TGTGCCACCAGCCGGGCGGGAAACACCGGGGAGCTGTTTTTT. Its protein product is CATSRAGNTGELFF.